These 11 T cell receptor beta chains were sequenced from one sample in a study of T cells after yellow fever vaccination. TCRdb re-derived calls from the 5' RACE reads in MiXCR, one entry per CDR3 protein. The sample has some 500,000 distinct CDR3 sequences, about 13% seen once. Sequences were derived from PBMCs, sampled on the day of the yellow fever booster vaccination. The receptors were sampled from a young man who received the YFV17D yellow fever vaccine.

This chain connects TRBV4-3 to TRBJ2-2; D uncertain. Between the trimmed V and J ends, which lost 1 base and 0 bases, there was a span of 6 bases. The CDR3 is made up of 15 amino acids. Germline assignment: CDR1 LGHNA and CDR2 YSLEER. The CDR3 coding sequence is TGCGCCAGCAGCCAAGCGACCACGAACACCGGGGAGCTGTTTTTT. Protein product: CASSQATTNTGELFF.

DNA of the CDR3: TGCAGTGCCTCGCCCGGGACCCAGTTTGGGCAGTTCTTC. Protein: CSASPGTQFGQFF. The chain carries TRBV20-1 and TRBJ2-1; D is possibly TRBD1 or TRBD2 (5 bases each). With 6 bases removed from V and 12 bases from J, the gap between germline ends came to 21 bases. The CDR3 runs 13 residues. Germline CDR1 is DFQATT and CDR2 is SNEGSKA (reference sequence).

This clonotype was seen only a few times. This sequence joins TRBV7-9 and TRBJ2-7; a weak D match, TRBD1 (5 bases). With 1 base removed from V and 12 bases from J, the gap between germline ends came to 13 bases. Germline values: CDR1 SEHNR, CDR2 FQNEAQ (reference sequence). This CDR3 has 12 amino acids. The CDR3 sequence is CASSLEAGSLYF. The CDR3 coding sequence is TGTGCCAGCAGCTTAGAAGCAGGGTCGCTGTACTTC. Full variable domain (remainder filled in from reference TRBV7-9 and TRBJ2-7): DTGVSQNPRHKITKRGQNVTFRCDPISEHNRLYWYRQTLGQGPEFLTYFQNEAQLEKSRLLSDRFSAERPKGSFSTLEIQRTEQGDSAMYLCASSLEAGSLYFGPGTRLTVT.

The rearrangement uses TRBV4-1 and TRBJ2-7; 7 nucleotides agree with TRBD2. The CDR3 totals 16 residues. Per the germline V gene, CDR1 is MGHRA and CDR2 is YSYEKL. Trimming took 0 bases from V and 1 from J; bases not matched to a gene: 6. The CDR3 here is CASSQEGSGKSYEQYF. The CDR3 DNA sequence: TGCGCCAGCAGCCAAGAGGGGAGCGGGAAGTCCTACGAGCAGTACTTC.

This clonotype occurred a few times. The gene calls are TRBV5-1 and TRBJ2-1, with 7 bases matching TRBD2. CDR1 is SGHRS, CDR2 YFSETQ, per germline. The length of the CDR3 is 15 residues. Trimming took 2 bases from V and 8 from J; bases not matched to a gene: 10. The CDR3 region is CASSLAGNSPHEQFF. The DNA of the CDR3 is TGCGCCAGCAGCTTAGCGGGAAACTCCCCCCATGAGCAGTTCTTC.

This chain uses TRBV29-1 with TRBJ2-1, with 8 bases fitting TRBD2. The CDR3 spans 14 residues. The V gene's germline CDR1 is SQVTM and CDR2 ANQGSEA. The V and J ends lost 7 bases and 8 bases, in that order; junction bases with no gene match: 13. The CDR3 here is CSGGGSGRGDEQFF. CDR3 nucleotide sequence: TGCAGCGGCGGGGGAAGCGGGAGAGGGGATGAGCAGTTCTTC.

This clonotype was seen only a few times. The gene calls are TRBV5-1 and TRBJ2-7, with 7 bases fitting TRBD1. The CDR3 is 14 residues long. With 3 bases clipped from V and 1 base from J, the junction kept 4 bases outside the gene matches. Germline V lookup: CDR1 SGHRS, CDR2 YFSETQ. In DNA, the CDR3 is TGCGCCAGCAGCTCGTCGGGACAGTCCTACGAGCAGTACTTC. Protein: CASSSSGQSYEQYF.

This chain connects TRBV6-2 or TRBV6-3 to TRBJ2-4; maybe TRBD2 (5 bases). The CDR3 covers 16 residues. The germline V and J ends were trimmed by 7 bases and 0 bases, with 16 bases remaining between them. The germline gives CDR1 MNHEY, CDR2 SVGEGT. CDR3 sequence reads: CASTLDGGLAKNIQYF. CDR3 DNA: TGTGCCAGCACCCTAGACGGAGGATTAGCCAAAAACATTCAGTACTTC.

This clonotype was detected only a few times. This sequence joins TRBV2 and TRBJ2-2; 10 bases align to TRBD2. Germline CDR1 reads SNHLY; CDR2 reads FYNNEI. This CDR3 contains 20 residues. J gave up 1 base and V 2 bases, and 13 bases lay outside the gene matches. CDR3 DNA sequence: TGTGCCAGCAGTGAACCGAAGGGGATGGCTAGCGGGAGGAACACCGGGGAGCTGTTTTTT. Translating gives CASSEPKGMASGRNTGELFF.

V and J are TRBV27 and TRBJ1-6; no firm D call. The CDR3 consists of 16 residues. Per germline, CDR1 MNHEY and CDR2 SMNVEV (reference sequence). The V end lost 6 bases, the J end lost 0 bases, and 12 bases lay between the germline ends. CDR3 in DNA: TGTGCCAGCAGGGCTACAGTTAGCTCCTATAATTCACCCCTCCACTTT. Protein: CASRATVSSYNSPLHF.

This clonotype was counted between two and nine times. This chain links TRBV18 with TRBJ2-7; possibly TRBD2 for D (5 bases). CDR3 length: 14 residues. Trimming left V 2 bases short and J 2 bases short, with 10 bases between. Germline V CDR1 and CDR2: KGHSH, LQKENI. Here the CDR3 DNA reads TGTGCCAGCTCACCAGCCCCGGGGACCTACGAGCAGTACTTC. Amino acids: CASSPAPGTYEQYF.